This T cell receptor beta chain was profiled in a study of blood T cell repertoires in COVID-19. From its first to its last residue, the CDR3 has 12 amino acids. Data came from immunoSEQ multiplex PCR; TCRdb stores just in-frame clones and leaves some out. The sample yields about 290,000 clones, around nine tenths seen once. For this clone: Lacking the conserved final phenylalanine or tryptophan, this CDR3 likely reflects a read error. The DNA is omitted, as the CDR3 cannot be located on it reliably, and the CDR3 follows TCRdb's listing.

The chain joins TRBV21-1 to TRBJ2-3; the table's D call TRBD2 went unverified against the DNA. TRBV21-1 is listed as a pseudogene. Input material: peripheral blood. The clonotype comes from a woman in her 30s with COVID-19, enrolled during active disease. CDR3 amino acids: CASSNAGTPHGV.